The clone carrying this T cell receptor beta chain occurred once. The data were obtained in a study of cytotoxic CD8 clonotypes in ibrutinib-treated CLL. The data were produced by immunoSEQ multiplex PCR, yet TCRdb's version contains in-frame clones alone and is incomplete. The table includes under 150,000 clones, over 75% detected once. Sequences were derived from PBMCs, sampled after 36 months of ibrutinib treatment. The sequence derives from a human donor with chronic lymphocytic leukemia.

Written as DNA, the CDR3 is TGTGCCAGAAAACAGGGTTATGGTGAGACCCAGTACTTC. This sequence encodes CARKQGYGETQYF. This sequence joins TRBV2 and TRBJ2-5, with a weak D call TRBD1 (6 bases). The CDR3 is made up of 13 amino acids. V was pared by 9 bases and J by 5 bases, with 16 bases between. Germline CDR1 reads SNHLY; CDR2 reads FYNNEI. Full variable domain (remainder filled in from reference TRBV2 and TRBJ2-5): EPEVTQTPSHQVTQMGQEVILRCVPISNHLYFYWYRQILGQKVEFLVSFYNNEISEKSEIFDDQFSVERPDGSNFTLKIRSTKLEDSAMYFCARKQGYGETQYFGPGTRLLVL.